The text below deals with one T cell receptor beta chain. Its specificity is not known. This entry is derived from a study of pediatric ulcerative colitis. About the research overall: Most patients had pancolitis, and two had left-sided colitis. General study findings and limits: This repertoire reflects total lymphocytes rather than subpopulations like regulatory T cells. Two rectal CDR3 clonotypes occurred in all ulcerative colitis patients.

The CDR3 has 16 residues. Per germline, CDR1 SGHRS and CDR2 YFSETQ. V lost 7 bases, J lost 10 bases, and 17 bases stayed unmatched. The assay was immunoSEQ multiplex PCR, and TCRdb's table has in-frame clones only and misses some. There are about 64,000 clones in the sample; about nine tenths occur only once, and roughly 3.8% lies in the top ten. The origin of this receptor is a boy under 18 with severe ulcerative colitis. This chain links TRBV5-1 with TRBJ2-1; 10 positions agree with TRBD2. The sequenced material came from blood. Written as DNA, the CDR3 is TGCGCCAGCCCTCTGGGGGTTGAGCGGGAGGGACGAGAGCAGTTCTTC. Encoded protein: CASPLGVEREGREQFF.